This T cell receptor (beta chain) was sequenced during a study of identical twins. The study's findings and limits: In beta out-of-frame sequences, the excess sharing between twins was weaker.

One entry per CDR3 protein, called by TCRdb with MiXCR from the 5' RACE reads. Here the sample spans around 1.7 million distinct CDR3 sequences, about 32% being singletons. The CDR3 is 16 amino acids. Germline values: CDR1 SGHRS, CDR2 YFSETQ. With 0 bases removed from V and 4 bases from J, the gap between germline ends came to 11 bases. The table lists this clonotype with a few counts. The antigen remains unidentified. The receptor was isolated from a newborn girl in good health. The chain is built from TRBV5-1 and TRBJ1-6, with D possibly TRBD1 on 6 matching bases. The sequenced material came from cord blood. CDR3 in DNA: TGCGCCAGCAGCTTGGCCGGACAGCAGTATAATTCACCCCTCCACTTT. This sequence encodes CASSLAGQQYNSPLHF.